This TCR beta chain was captured by sequencing in a study of radiation and T cells in renal cell carcinoma. Specified time point: baseline pretreatment blood. Treatment noted: 15 Gy SBRT to primary tumor, nephrectomy 4 weeks later. Radiation-treated patients gave blood at baseline, week 2 and week 4. The assay was immunoSEQ multiplex PCR, and TCRdb's table has in-frame clones only and misses some. Found here are about 59,000 clones, approximately 84% of them singletons; the top ten hold under 7.5%. V lost 0 bases, J lost 4 bases, and 11 bases stayed unmatched. Per germline, CDR1 LNHDA and CDR2 SQIVND (reference sequence). This CDR3 comprises 17 residues.

V is TRBV19 and J is TRBJ1-2; 7 nucleotides agree with TRBD1. The TCR sequence derives from a man in his sixties with renal cell carcinoma. Specimen: blood, collected from a patient whose treatment included radiotherapy and nephrectomy. The CDR3 DNA sequence: TGTGCCAGTAGTATAGACTCCGGGACAGCTTCTCCCTATGGCTACACCTTC. It yields the protein CASSIDSGTASPYGYTF.